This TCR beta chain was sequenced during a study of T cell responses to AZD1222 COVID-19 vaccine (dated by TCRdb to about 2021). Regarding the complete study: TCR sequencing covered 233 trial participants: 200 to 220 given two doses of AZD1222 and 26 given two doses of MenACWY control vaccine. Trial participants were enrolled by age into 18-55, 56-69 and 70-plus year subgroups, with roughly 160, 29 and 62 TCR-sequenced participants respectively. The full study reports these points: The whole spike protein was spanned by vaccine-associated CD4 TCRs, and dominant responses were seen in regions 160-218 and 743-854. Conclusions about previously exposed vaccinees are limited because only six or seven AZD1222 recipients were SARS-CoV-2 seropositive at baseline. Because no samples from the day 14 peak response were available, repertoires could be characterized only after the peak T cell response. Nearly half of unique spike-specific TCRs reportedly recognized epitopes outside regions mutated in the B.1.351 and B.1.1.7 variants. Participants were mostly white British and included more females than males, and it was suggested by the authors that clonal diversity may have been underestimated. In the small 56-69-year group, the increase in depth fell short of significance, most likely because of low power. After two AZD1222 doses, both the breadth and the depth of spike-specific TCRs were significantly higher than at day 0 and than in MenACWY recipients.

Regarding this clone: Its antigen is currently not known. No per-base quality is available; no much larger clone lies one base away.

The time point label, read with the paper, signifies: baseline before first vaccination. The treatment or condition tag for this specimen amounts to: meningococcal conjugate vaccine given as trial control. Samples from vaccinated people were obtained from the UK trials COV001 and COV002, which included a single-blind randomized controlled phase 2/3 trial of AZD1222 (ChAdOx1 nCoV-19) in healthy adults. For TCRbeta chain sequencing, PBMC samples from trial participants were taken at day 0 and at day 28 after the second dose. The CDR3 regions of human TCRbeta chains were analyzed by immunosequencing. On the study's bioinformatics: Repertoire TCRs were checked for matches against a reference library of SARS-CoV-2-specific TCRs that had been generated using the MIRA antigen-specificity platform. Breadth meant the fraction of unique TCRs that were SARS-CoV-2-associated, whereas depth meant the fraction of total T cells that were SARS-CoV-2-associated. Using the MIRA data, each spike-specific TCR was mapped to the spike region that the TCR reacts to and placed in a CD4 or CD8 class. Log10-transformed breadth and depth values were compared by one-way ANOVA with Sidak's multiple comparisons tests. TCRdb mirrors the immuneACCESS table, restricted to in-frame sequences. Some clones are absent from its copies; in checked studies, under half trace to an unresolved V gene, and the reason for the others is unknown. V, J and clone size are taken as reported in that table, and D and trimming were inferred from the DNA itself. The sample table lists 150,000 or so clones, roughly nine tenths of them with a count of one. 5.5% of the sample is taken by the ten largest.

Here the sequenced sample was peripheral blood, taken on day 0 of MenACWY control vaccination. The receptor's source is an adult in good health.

The DNA reads as follows: TGTGCCAGCAGTTACTCATATAACTATGGCTACACCTTC. It codes for CASSYSYNYGYTF. The rearranged chain carries TRBV6-5 and TRBJ1-2; the D gene remains uncertain. Deletion took 0 bases off V and 1 base off J, with a span of 3 bases between the germline ends. CDR1 and CDR2, looked up from the germline V gene, are MNHEY and SVGAGI. The cysteine opens and the phenylalanine closes a CDR3 of 13 amino acids. Kept here is only the CDR3 DNA, which spans 39 bases and is read in frame from base 1.